A selection of T cell receptor beta chains follows, all from one sample in a study of a mutant IDH1 vaccine in newly diagnosed glioma. Sequenced by immunoSEQ multiplex PCR; TCRdb stores in-frame clones only, minus some. Here the sample spans fewer than 70,000 clones, roughly four fifths being singletons. Their specific antigens are unknown. Specimen: PBMCs, collected from a glioma patient whose treatment included an IDH1 peptide vaccine. The receptors were gathered from a man in his thirties or forties with glioma. The CDR3 runs from the conserved cysteine through the conserved F or W. Each record gives: V gene, J gene, clone size, D gene, CDR3 DNA, CDR3 protein. A D gene is named only where the DNA matches it firmly. Not all rows give a size; the values are once, few, many and, for expanded clones, a class.

>TRBV5-4|TRBJ2-4|few|-
TGTGCCAGCAGCTTAGAACGGGTGGGCAAAAACATTCAGTACTTC
CASSLERVGKNIQYF
>TRBV2|TRBJ2-1|-|-
TGTGCCACGCAGAGAGTGACAGGAGACTACAATGAGCAGTTCTTC
CATQRVTGDYNEQFF
>TRBV5-5|TRBJ1-6|-|TRBD1
TGTGCCAGCAGCTTCGGGACAGGGGTTTCACCCCTCCACTTT
CASSFGTGVSPLHF
>TRBV18|TRBJ1-2|-|-
TGTGCCAGCTCACCACGAGCGTCCTTCTATTTGGGCTACACCTTC
CASSPRASFYLGYTF
>TRBV6-5|TRBJ1-2|-|-
TGTGCCAGCAGTGTCGGGTTTGAGCACTACACCTTC
CASSVGFEHYTF
>TRBV27|TRBJ1-1|once|-
TGTGCCAGCAGTTTATTTAGTTTTGGGGTAGGAGCTTTCTTT
CASSLFSFGVGAFF
>TRBV5-4|TRBJ2-1|-|-
TGTGCCAGCAGCCAAGGGGCCCTGACATACAATGAGCAGTTCTTC
CASSQGALTYNEQFF
>TRBV4-1|TRBJ2-5|-|TRBD1
TGCGCCAGCAGCCAAGATTCGGACAGGGTAGAGACCCAGTACTTC
CASSQDSDRVETQYF
>TRBV4-1|TRBJ2-7|once|-
TGCGCCAGCAGCCAAGTCCCAGGCGACTCCTACGAGCAGTACTTC
CASSQVPGDSYEQYF
>TRBV6-5|TRBJ1-2|-|-
TGTGCCAGCAGTTTTCGGCCGAAGGGCCGTGGCTACACCTTC
CASSFRPKGRGYTF
>TRBV5-5|TRBJ2-7|-|-
TGTGCCAGCAGCGCCCGGGACTGGACCTACGAGCAGTACTTC
CASSARDWTYEQYF
>TRBV10-1|TRBJ2-1|-|TRBD2
TGCGCCAGCAGTGGGAAGCGGGGGCCTCTTAGCTCCTACAATGAGCAGTTCTTC
CASSGKRGPLSSYNEQFF
>TRBV2|TRBJ2-7|-|-
TGTGCCAGCCTAAAGGGGGGCCCTTCCCACGAGCAGTACTTC
CASLKGGPSHEQYF
>TRBV11-2|TRBJ1-4|-|-
TGTGCCAGCAGCTTCGCCGGAGAAAAACTGTTTTTT
CASSFAGEKLFF
>TRBV10-1|TRBJ2-1|-|-
TGCGCCAGCAGTGAGACGCTTACAGGGCTCTACAATGAGCAGTTCTTC
CASSETLTGLYNEQFF
>TRBV15|TRBJ1-1|-|-
TGTGCCACCAGCTCCCCGGGAGAGAACACTGAAGCTTTCTTT
CATSSPGENTEAFF
>TRBV28|TRBJ1-3|-|-
TGTGCCAGCACCGACTTAAGGGCCACCTCTGGAAACACCATATATTTT
CASTDLRATSGNTIYF
>TRBV5-5|TRBJ2-7|-|TRBD2
TGTGCCAGCAGCATCCTACCTAGCGGGGTAACTTACGAGCAGTACTTC
CASSILPSGVTYEQYF
>TRBV27|TRBJ1-5|once|-
TGTGCCAGCAGCCCCGGCGGGGGGTCGCGGCCCCAGCATTTT
CASSPGGGSRPQHF
>TRBV19|TRBJ1-1|few|-
TGTGCCAGTAGTATAGATATGCGTTTTGGCACTGAAGCTTTCTTT
CASSIDMRFGTEAFF
>TRBV5-4|TRBJ2-7|many|TRBD2
TGTGCCAGCAGCCTACGACTAGCGGGGGTTCGAACCTACGAGCAGTACTTC
CASSLRLAGVRTYEQYF
>TRBV11-3|TRBJ2-1|-|-
TGTGCCAGCAGCCTCGGGACTGCAGACCTCAATGAGCAGTTCTTC
CASSLGTADLNEQFF
>TRBV4-1|TRBJ2-3|-|TRBD1
TGCGCCAGCAGCCAACGACAGGGGGCGTATACGCAGTATTTT
CASSQRQGAYTQYF
>TRBV19|TRBJ2-4|-|TRBD1
TGTGCCAGTAGTATAGCGGGGACAGGGCTAGCCAAAAACATTCAGTACTTC
CASSIAGTGLAKNIQYF
>TRBV7-6|TRBJ1-1|-|-
TGTGCCAGCAGCCCCCCCCTGGGGGCCGTACCGAACACTGAAGCTTTCTTT
CASSPPLGAVPNTEAFF
>TRBV30|TRBJ2-1|-|-
TGTGCCTGGAGGGGTGGCAGCCCTAGCAATGAGCAGTTCTTC
CAWRGGSPSNEQFF
>TRBV4-1|TRBJ1-1|-|-
TGCGCCAGCAGCCAACTTACTATGAACACTGAAGCTTTCTTT
CASSQLTMNTEAFF
>TRBV6-5|TRBJ1-2|-|-
TGTGCCAGCAGTTACTTTCCGACAGGCTATGGCTACACCTTC
CASSYFPTGYGYTF
>TRBV6-6|TRBJ2-7|-|TRBD2
TGTGCCAGCAGTTCCGAGCGGGGGGCCCCTGAAGAGCAGTACTTC
CASSSERGAPEEQYF
>TRBV10-3|TRBJ1-1|-|-
TGTGCCATCAGTGAGCCGTACCAGGGGAAGGACACTGAAGCTTTCTTT
CAISEPYQGKDTEAFF
>TRBV7-9|TRBJ1-1|-|-
TGTGCCAGCAGCTTAGCTCGGGTAGGTGAAGCTTTCTTT
CASSLARVGEAFF
>TRBV10-3|TRBJ2-2|-|TRBD2
TGTGCCATCAGTGAGTCGGGACTAGCGGGGGGCACCGGGGAGCTGTTTTTT
CAISESGLAGGTGELFF
>TRBV6-1|TRBJ1-5|few|-
TGTGCCAGCTGGGGCCGGGCCTTGCATTTT
CASWGRALHF
>TRBV27|TRBJ1-5|-|-
TGTGCCAGCAGCCGTAGGGGAACCCAGCCCCAGCATTTT
CASSRRGTQPQHF
>TRBV6-1|TRBJ1-2|once|-
TGTGCCAGCAGTGGAGTGACCCCTAGGTGGTATGGCTACACCTTC
CASSGVTPRWYGYTF
>TRBV15|TRBJ1-5|-|-
TGTGCCACCAGCAGCCGAAGGGGAAGCAATCAGCCCCAGCATTTT
CATSSRRGSNQPQHF
>TRBV5-4|TRBJ2-7|-|-
TGTGCCAGCAGCTTTTTCTCTGCGAGGGGTAACGAGCAGTACTTC
CASSFFSARGNEQYF
>TRBV27|TRBJ2-2|-|-
TGTGCCAGCAGTCATAAGAGTTACACCGGGGAGCTGTTTTTT
CASSHKSYTGELFF
>TRBV2|TRBJ2-1|once|TRBD1
TGTGCCAGCATCTCCGGGACAGGCTCCTACAATGAGCAGTTCTTC
CASISGTGSYNEQFF
>TRBV11-3|TRBJ2-2|-|-
TGTGCCAGCAGCTTAAGGAGTTGGGGCCAACCGGAGCTGTTTTTT
CASSLRSWGQPELFF
>TRBV19|TRBJ2-2|-|-
TGTGCCAGTATTCACAGCGAGGGGACCGGGGAGCTGTTTTTT
CASIHSEGTGELFF
>TRBV6-4|TRBJ1-1|-|-
TGTGCCAGCAGGGCAATAAGGGGACGGAACACTGAAGCTTTCTTT
CASRAIRGRNTEAFF
>TRBV28|TRBJ1-5|few|-
TGTGCCAGCAGTTACATCCCCCCCGGGTTCAGCAATCAGCCCCAGCATTTT
CASSYIPPGFSNQPQHF
>TRBV7-6|TRBJ1-6|-|TRBD1
TGTGCCAGCAGCTTAGCGACAGGGGTTAATTCACCCCTCCACTTT
CASSLATGVNSPLHF
>TRBV6-1|TRBJ2-7|-|-
TGTGCCAGCAGTGAACGGAACTCCTACGAGCAGTACTTC
CASSERNSYEQYF
>TRBV27|TRBJ2-7|-|-
TGTGCCAGCAGGATTTCAGGGGACTACGAGCAGTACTTC
CASRISGDYEQYF
>TRBV18|TRBJ2-1|-|TRBD2
TGTGCCAGCTCACCACCGTCAAGCGGGGGGGTCAATGAGCAGTTCTTC
CASSPPSSGGVNEQFF
>TRBV5-4|TRBJ2-1|-|TRBD2
TGTGCCAGCAGCCAAAGACTAGCCAATGAGCAGTTCTTC
CASSQRLANEQFF
>TRBV5-1|TRBJ2-1|-|-
TGCGCCAGCAGCTTATACGGGGGGCCCTACAATGAGCAGTTCTTC
CASSLYGGPYNEQFF
>TRBV5-6|TRBJ2-5|-|TRBD2
TGTGCCAGCAGCCTGGTCGGCGGGGGGACGGAGACCCAGTACTTC
CASSLVGGGTETQYF
>TRBV7-2|TRBJ2-5|-|-
TGTGCCAGCAGTCGCAGACAAACAGGGCCCCAAGAGACCCAGTACTTC
CASSRRQTGPQETQYF
>TRBV29-1|TRBJ1-2|-|TRBD1
TGCAGCGTCGGGGACCACAGGGGGCTCTATGGCTACACCTTC
CSVGDHRGLYGYTF
>TRBV27|TRBJ2-1|-|-
TGTGCCAGCAGTTTATCTAGGGGGTCCTACAATGAGCAGTTCTTC
CASSLSRGSYNEQFF
>TRBV2|TRBJ1-4|few|-
TGTGCCAGCAATGACCAGGTTGCAACTAATGAAAAACTGTTTTTT
CASNDQVATNEKLFF
>TRBV11-2|TRBJ2-5|-|-
TGTGCCAGCAGATCCGACAGGTACCAAGAGACCCAGTACTTC
CASRSDRYQETQYF